This paragraph covers one T cell receptor beta chain sequence. The source of the sample is a study of cytomegalovirus exposure and HLA in healthy donors. PCR used 60 Vbeta primers and 13 Jbeta primers. Sequenced by immunoSEQ multiplex PCR; TCRdb stores in-frame clones only, minus some. The sample lists 200,000 to 250,000 clones, approximately 68% seen once, with 1.8% in the top ten. The CDR3 runs 12 residues. Trimming pared 4 bases from V and 5 bases from J, leaving 9 bases between. Germline-derived CDR1 and CDR2 are MGHDK and SYGVNS. Source material: PBMCs. This TCR was sampled from a young woman in good health and CMV-seronegative. This chain links TRBV25-1 with TRBJ2-7, with a possible D match to TRBD1 (6 bases). The CDR3 DNA follows: TGTGCCAGCAGTGTACAGGGTAACGAGCAGTACTTC. Residues: CASSVQGNEQYF.